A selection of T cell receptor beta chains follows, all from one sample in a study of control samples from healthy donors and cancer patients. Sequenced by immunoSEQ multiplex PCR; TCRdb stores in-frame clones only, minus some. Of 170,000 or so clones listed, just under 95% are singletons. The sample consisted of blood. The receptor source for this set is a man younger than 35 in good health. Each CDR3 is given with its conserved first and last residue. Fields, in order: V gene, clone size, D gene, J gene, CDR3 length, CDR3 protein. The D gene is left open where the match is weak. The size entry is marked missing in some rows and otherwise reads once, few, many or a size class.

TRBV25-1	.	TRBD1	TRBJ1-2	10	CATGQGGYTF
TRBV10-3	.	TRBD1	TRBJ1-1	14	CAIREGTGNTEAFF
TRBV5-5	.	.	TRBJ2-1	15	CASSRDWSSYNEQFF
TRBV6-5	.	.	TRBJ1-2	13	CASSRTAYYGYTF
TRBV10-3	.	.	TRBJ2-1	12	CATLDRDNEQFF
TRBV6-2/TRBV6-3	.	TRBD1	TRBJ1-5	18	CASSYAGQGIYSNQPQHF
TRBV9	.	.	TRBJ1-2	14	CASSVGSVNYGYTF
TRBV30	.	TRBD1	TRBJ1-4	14	CAWSKGTGGEKLFF
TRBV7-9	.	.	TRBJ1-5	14	CASTREGSNQPQHF
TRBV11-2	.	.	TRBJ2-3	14	CASSLDLSTDTQYF
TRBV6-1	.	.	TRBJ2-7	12	CASSELPFEQYF
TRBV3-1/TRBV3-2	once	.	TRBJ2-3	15	CASSYTGDIWDTQYF
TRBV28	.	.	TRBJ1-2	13	CASSFNGNYGYTF
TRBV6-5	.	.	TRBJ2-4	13	CASTDSDKNIQYF
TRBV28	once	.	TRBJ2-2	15	CASTPPGGTTGELFF
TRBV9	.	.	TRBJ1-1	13	CASSVDMNTEAFF
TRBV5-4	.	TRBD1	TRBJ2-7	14	CASSTGTATYEQYF
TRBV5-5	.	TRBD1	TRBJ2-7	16	CASSLRGQAYSYEQYF
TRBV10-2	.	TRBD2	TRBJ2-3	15	CASSMTSGGADTQYF
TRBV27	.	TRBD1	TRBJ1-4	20	CASRKGSVADRVKTNEKLFF
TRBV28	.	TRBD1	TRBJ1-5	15	CASTTDRATDQPQHF
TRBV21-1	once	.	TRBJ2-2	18	CASSKGPGTGGGFGELFF
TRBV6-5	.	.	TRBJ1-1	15	CASSRGGQRGTEAFF
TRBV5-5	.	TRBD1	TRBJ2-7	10	CASRCRDRVF
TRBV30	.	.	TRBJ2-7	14	CAWSRGSNSYEQYF
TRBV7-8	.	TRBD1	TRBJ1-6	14	CASSFGQEHSPLHF
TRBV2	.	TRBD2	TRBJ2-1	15	CASSLAGPRYNEQFF
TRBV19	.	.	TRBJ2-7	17	CASSPQGTPPFSYEQYF
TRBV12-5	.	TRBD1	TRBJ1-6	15	CASGTQQGAYSPLHF
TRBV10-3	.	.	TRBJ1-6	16	CATLNSIGQGNSPLHF
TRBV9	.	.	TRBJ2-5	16	CASSGMGNSVQETQYF
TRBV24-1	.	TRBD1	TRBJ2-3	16	CATSDPGQGFGDTQYF
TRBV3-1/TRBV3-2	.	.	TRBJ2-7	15	CASSQYRVQSYEQYF
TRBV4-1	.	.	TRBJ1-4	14	CASSQGGGKEKLFF
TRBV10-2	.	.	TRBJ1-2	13	CASSEPANYGYTF
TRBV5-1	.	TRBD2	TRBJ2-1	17	CASSPVYGTSSYNEQFF
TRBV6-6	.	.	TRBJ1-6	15	CASTPGGYRSSPLHF
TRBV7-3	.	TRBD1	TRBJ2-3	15	CASSPDRGLTDTQYF